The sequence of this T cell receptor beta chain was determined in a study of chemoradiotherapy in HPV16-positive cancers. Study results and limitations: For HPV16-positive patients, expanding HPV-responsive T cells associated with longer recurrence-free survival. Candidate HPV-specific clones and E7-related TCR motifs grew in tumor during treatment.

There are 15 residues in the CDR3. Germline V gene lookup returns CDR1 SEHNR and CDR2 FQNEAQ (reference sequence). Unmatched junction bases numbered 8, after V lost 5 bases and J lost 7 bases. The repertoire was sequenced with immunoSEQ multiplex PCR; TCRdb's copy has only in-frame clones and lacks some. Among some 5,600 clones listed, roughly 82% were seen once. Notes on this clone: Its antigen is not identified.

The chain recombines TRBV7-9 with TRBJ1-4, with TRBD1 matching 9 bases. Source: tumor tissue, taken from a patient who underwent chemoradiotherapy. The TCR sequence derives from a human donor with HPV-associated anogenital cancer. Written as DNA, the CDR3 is TGTGCCAGCAGCACGTCACAGGGGGCTGGTGAAAAACTGTTTTTT. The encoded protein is CASSTSQGAGEKLFF.